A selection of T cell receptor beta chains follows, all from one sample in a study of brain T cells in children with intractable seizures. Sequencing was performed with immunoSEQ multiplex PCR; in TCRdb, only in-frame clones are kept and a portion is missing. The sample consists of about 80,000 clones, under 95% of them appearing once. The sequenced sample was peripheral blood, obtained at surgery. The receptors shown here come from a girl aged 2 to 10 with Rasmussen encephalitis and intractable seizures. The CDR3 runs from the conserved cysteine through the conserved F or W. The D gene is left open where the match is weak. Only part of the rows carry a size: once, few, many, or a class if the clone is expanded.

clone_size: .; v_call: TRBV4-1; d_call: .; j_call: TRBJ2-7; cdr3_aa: CASSQAHHRDHPYEQYF; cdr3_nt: TGCGCCAGCAGCCAAGCTCACCACCGGGACCACCCCTACGAGCAGTACTTC
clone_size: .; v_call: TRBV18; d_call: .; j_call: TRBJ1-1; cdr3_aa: CASSMRGDTEAFF; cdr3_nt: TGTGCCAGCTCAATGAGGGGGGACACTGAAGCTTTCTTT
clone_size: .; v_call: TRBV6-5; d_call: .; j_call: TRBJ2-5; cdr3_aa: CASSYRQGPETQYF; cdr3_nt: TGTGCCAGCAGTTACAGGCAGGGGCCAGAGACCCAGTACTTC
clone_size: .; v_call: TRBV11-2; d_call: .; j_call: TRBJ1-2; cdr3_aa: CASSPAGSSGGYTF; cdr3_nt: TGTGCCAGCAGCCCCGCTGGTAGTTCGGGGGGCTACACCTTC
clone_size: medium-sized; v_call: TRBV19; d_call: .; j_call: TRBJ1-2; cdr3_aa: CASSVYGTFYGYTF; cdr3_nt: TGTGCCAGTAGTGTTTACGGAACCTTCTATGGCTACACCTTC
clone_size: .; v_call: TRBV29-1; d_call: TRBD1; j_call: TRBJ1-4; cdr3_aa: CSVGRAGQGPEKLFF; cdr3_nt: TGCAGCGTGGGAAGAGCGGGACAGGGGCCGGAAAAACTGTTTTTT
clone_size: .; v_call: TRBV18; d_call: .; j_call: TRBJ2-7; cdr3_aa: CASSPKYEQYF; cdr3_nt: TGTGCCAGCTCACCAAAGTACGAGCAGTACTTC
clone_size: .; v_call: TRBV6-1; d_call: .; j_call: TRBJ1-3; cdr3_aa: CASSEKTSSGNTIYF; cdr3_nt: TGTGCCAGCAGTGAAAAGACGTCCTCTGGAAACACCATATATTTT
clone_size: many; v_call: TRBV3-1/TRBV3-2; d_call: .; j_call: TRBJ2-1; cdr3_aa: CASSQEWQGGSYNEQFF; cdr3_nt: TGTGCCAGCAGCCAAGAATGGCAGGGTGGCTCCTACAATGAGCAGTTCTTC
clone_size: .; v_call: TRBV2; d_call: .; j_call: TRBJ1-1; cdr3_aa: CASSLLGTEAFF; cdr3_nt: TGTGCCAGCAGCCTGTTGGGGACTGAAGCTTTCTTT
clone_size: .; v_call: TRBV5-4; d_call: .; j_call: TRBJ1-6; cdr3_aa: CASSPGRAWDSPLHF; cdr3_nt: TGTGCCAGCAGCCCCGGGCGGGCCTGGGATTCACCCCTCCACTTT
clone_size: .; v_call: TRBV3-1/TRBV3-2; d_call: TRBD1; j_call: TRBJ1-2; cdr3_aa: CASSARDRTNYGYTF; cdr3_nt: TGTGCCAGCAGCGCCCGGGACAGGACTAACTATGGCTACACCTTC
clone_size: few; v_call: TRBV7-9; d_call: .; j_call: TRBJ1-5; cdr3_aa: CASSSGRSNQPQHF; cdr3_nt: TGTGCCAGCAGCTCGGGACGGAGCAATCAGCCCCAGCATTTT
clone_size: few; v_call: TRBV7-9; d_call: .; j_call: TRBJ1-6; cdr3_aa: CASSSDSYNSPLHF; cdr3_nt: TGTGCCAGCAGCTCCGACAGCTATAATTCACCCCTCCACTTT
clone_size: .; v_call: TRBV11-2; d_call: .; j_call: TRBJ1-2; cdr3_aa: CASSVSGGRPYGYTF; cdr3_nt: TGTGCCAGCAGCGTTAGTGGGGGACGGCCCTATGGCTACACCTTC
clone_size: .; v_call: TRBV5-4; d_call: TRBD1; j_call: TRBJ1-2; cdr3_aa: CASSGTGSYGYTF; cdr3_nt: TGTGCCAGCAGCGGGACAGGGAGCTATGGCTACACCTTC
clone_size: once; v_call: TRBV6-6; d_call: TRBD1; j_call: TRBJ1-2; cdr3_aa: CASSGTTGGDYGYTF; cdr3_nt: TGTGCCAGCAGTGGAACAACAGGGGGGGACTATGGCTACACCTTC
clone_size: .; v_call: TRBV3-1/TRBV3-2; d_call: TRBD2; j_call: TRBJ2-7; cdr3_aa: CASSQVLAGAYEQYF; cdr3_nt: TGTGCCAGCAGCCAAGTCCTAGCGGGGGCCTACGAGCAGTACTTC